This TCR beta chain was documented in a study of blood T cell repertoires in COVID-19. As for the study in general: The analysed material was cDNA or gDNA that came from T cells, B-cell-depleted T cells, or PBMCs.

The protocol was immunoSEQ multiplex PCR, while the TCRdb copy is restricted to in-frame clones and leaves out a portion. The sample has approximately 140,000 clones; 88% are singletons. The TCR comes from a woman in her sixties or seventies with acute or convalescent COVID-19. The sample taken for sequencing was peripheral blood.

The CDR3 DNA is TGTGCCAGCAGCTTAACAGGAGGGCCAGAAGCCTACACCTTC. Amino acids: CASSLTGGPEAYTF. V and J are TRBV7-3 and TRBJ1-2; D not resolved. The germline V and J ends were trimmed by 0 bases and 10 bases, with 15 bases remaining between them. The germline V gene encodes CDR1 SGHTA and CDR2 FQGTGA. The CDR3 covers 14 residues.